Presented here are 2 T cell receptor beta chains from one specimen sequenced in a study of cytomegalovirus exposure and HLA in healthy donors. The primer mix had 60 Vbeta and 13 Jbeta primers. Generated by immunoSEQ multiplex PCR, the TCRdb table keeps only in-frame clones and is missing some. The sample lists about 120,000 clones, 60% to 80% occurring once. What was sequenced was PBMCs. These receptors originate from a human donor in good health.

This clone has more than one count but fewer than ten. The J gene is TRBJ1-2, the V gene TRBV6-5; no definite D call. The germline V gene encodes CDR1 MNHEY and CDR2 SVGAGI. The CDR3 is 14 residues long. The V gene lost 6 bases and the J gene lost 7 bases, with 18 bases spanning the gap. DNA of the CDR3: TGTGCCAGCAGATCTCCTCCCCAAGTTAGTGGCTACACCTTC. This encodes CASRSPPQVSGYTF.

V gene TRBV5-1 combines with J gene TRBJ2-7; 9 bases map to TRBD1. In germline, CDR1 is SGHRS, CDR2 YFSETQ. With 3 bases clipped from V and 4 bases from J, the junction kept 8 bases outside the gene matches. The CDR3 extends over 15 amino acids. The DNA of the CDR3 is TGCGCCAGCAGCTGGGCCGGGACAGGGCTTTACGAGCAGTACTTC. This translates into CASSWAGTGLYEQYF.